This TCR beta chain was identified during a study of blood T cell repertoires in COVID-19. Turning to the study itself: Samples came from the United States, Italy and Spain, spanning acute and convalescent COVID-19. Sources were T cells, B-cell-depleted T cells, or PBMCs; the material itself was cDNA or gDNA.

The repertoire was sequenced with immunoSEQ multiplex PCR; TCRdb's copy has only in-frame clones and lacks some. The data hold about 180,000 clones, with 70% to 90% observed a single time. The length of the CDR3 is 14 residues. Per germline, CDR1 GTSNPN and CDR2 SVGIG (reference sequence). V gave up 3 bases and J gave up 0 bases; unmatched junction bases: 3. The sequencing input was peripheral blood. This clonotype originated in a man aged 45-65 years with active or convalescent COVID-19. The V gene is TRBV30, the J gene TRBJ2-7, with 9 nucleotides matching TRBD1. The CDR3 DNA sequence: TGTGCCTGGAGCCGACAGGGGGGCTCCTACGAGCAGTACTTC. It translates to CAWSRQGGSYEQYF.